The following is a T cell receptor beta chain sequence with its context. This clonotype is medium-sized (0.01 to 0.1%) as judged by frequency; no count is noted. Its antigen specificity is not known. To amplify TRB rearrangements, a touch-down multiplex PCR protocol was run with the TRB-A and TRB-B primer pools combined in a single tube. Illumina adapters and sample indices were added to the amplicons through two consecutive PCR reactions performed with Phusion HS II polymerase. The amplicons were gel-purified using the NucleoSpin Gel and PCR Clean-up kit, after which quantification was performed by Qubit and quality was checked on an Agilent 2100 Bioanalyzer. Sequencing of the libraries was done on an Illumina MiSeq with 600-cycle, single-indexed, paired-end runs. As for the authors' bioinformatics: MiXCR version 2.1.12, together with the default MiXCR reference library, was used to align and assemble the TRB reads. A clone was defined by each unique CDR3 nucleotide sequence, and analysis was restricted to productive sequences with at least two reads. Repertoire diversity was assessed with alpha-parameterized diversity profiles (alpha 0 to 5), including the Shannon (alpha 1) and Simpson (alpha 2) indices, which were computed with an R script. Combinatorial TRB VJ usage was calculated with the tcR package and was compared between cohorts by principal component analysis performed with ade4. GLIPH was used to cluster TCRbeta CDR3s in pairs of cohorts matched for age and read depth, and a Wilcoxon test was used to compare cluster frequencies. With the reads reprocessed by TCRdb, a single entry stands for each CDR3 protein sequence and no DNA is reported. The V and J calls shown here were made by TCRdb, not taken from the authors' results. The data table for this sample lists roughly 10,000 distinct CDR3 sequences. The ten largest account for about 4.5% of the sample.

This specimen comes from a study of T cell clusters in autoimmune cytopenias (dated by TCRdb to the late 2010s). For the study in its entirety: A mean age of approximately 50 years and a median age of roughly 63 years were recorded for the healthy donor controls, of whom about half of the roughly 45 were female. A median TRB sequencing depth of 50,000 to 65,000 reads per sample was reached, and a median of around 2,300 distinct TRB clonotypes per sample was obtained. Autoimmune hepatitis repertoires were compared against more than 20 age- and sex-matched healthy donors. The goal of the study was to find out whether patients with autoimmune cytopenia have a disease-specific immune repertoire signature that could be used as a blood-based biomarker. For primary cytopenia, the controls were some 25 age-matched healthy donors, and for secondary cytopenia, the controls were around 14 age-matched CLL patients. Alongside healthy, CLL and autoimmune hepatitis controls, autoimmune cytopenia patients had their peripheral blood TRB and IGH repertoires sequenced at active disease and again during treatment follow-up. Overall results and qualifications from the work: The T cell clusters were defined only in silico, and the functional role of the clusters was left to be validated experimentally. The GLIPH analysis suggested a lack of physiological T cell clusters in primary autoimmune cytopenia patients, since some 52 clusters were exclusive to healthy donors whereas around 18 were exclusive to patients. TRB repertoire shifts, with less even repertoires observed in secondary cytopenia and CLL, were mostly attributed to lymphoma bias rather than autoimmunity. Compared with active autoimmune hepatitis patients, healthy donors had almost three times as many exclusive TRB clusters, a finding consistent with an autoimmunity-wide signature. In the comparison of secondary cytopenia with CLL, no cluster-lack signature showed up, apparently because the dominant lymphoma-associated repertoire masked the signature.

For each sample, TRB amplification used 200 to 250 ng of peripheral blood genomic DNA, equal to about 37,000 genome equivalents. From the germline V gene (reference sequence), CDR1 is GTSNPN and CDR2 is SVGIG. From the cysteine through the phenylalanine, the CDR3 covers 14 amino acids. The protein alone is recorded here. Another study also made use of these data, one on T cell repertoires in aging, cancer and after chemotherapy. The second paper further reports: The donors fell into six age groups ranging from 30 or younger to 70 or older, and each group had at least three individuals. TCR repertoires from healthy donor controls were recorded over periods of several months to years and showed clear clonal overlap between repeated samplings. In total, the full dataset held 7.5 million to 9.5 million TCR reads. Significantly lower blood TCR diversity and higher clonality were observed in untreated patients with hematological or solid cancers than in age-matched healthy donors. Declining TCR diversity with age in healthy donors was mainly explained by loss of richness; in cancer patients, loss of evenness also contributed. An increase in median generation probability over the chemotherapy interval was observed in both cancer cohorts, suggesting that the repertoire was reconstituted through rebound thymic output. It was noted by the authors that conclusions about immunological memory after chemotherapy cannot be drawn from the repertoire data. Peripheral blood TCR beta repertoires from healthy donors and cancer patients were profiled to examine immunoaging and T cell reconstitution after chemotherapy. A cohort of 200 to 250 cancer patients (approximately 91 with hematological and approximately 120 with solid cancers) was assembled, and 95 to 100 healthy donors were included as a reference group. MiXCR versions 2.12 and 3.0.5 were used to process the TRB sequences. Shannon diversity, evenness, clonality (one minus evenness), and alpha-parameterized diversity profiles from alpha 0 to 5 were included as repertoire metrics. The IGoR algorithm was used to compute generation probabilities of clones in paired pre- and post-chemotherapy samples.

This TCR was sampled from a human donor in good health. Specimen: peripheral blood. This receptor chain uses TRBV30 and TRBJ1-6. The CDR3 protein sequence reads: CAWTKSYYNSPLHF.